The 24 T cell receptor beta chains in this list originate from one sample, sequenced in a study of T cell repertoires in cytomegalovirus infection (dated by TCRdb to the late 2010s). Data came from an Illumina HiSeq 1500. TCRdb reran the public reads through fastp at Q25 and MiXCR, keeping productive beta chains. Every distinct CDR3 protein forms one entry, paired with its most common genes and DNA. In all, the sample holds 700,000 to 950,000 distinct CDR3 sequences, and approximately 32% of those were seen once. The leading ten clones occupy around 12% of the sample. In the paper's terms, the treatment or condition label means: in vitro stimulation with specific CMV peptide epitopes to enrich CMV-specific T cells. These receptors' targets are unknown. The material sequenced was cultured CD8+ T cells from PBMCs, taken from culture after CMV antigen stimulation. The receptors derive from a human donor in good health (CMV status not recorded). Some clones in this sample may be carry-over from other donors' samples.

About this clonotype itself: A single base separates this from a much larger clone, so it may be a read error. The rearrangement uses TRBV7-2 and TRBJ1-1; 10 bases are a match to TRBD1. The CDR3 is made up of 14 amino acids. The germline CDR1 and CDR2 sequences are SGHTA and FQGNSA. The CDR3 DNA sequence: TGTGCCAACAGCTTAGTGGGACAGGGGACTGAAGCTTTCTTT. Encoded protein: CANSLVGQGTEAFF.

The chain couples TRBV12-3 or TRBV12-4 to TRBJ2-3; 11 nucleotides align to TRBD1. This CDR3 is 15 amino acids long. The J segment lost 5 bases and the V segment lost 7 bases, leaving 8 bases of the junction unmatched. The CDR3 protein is CASTVGTGGIDTQYF. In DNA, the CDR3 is TGTGCCAGCACCGTAGGGACAGGGGGAATAGATACGCAGTATTTT.

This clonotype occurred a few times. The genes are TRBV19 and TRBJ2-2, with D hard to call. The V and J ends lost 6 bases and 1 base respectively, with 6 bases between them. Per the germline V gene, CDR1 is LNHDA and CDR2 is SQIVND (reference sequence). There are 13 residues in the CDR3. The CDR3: CASRVGNTGELFF. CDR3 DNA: TGTGCCAGTAGAGTCGGGAACACCGGGGAGCTGTTTTTT.

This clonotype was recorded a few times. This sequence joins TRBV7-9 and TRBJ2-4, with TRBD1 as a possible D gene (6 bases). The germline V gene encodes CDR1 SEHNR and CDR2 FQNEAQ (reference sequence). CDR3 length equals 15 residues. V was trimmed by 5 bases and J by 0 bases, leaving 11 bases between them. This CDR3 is CASSRGQLAKNIQYF. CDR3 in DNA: TGTGCCAGCAGCCGAGGACAGTTAGCCAAAAACATTCAGTACTTC.

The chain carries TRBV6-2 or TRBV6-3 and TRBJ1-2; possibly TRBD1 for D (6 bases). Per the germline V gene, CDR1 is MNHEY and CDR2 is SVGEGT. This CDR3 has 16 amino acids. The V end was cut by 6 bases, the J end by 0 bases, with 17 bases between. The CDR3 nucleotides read TGTGCCAGCAGGGGACTCGGGACACGAGCTAACTATGGCTACACCTTC. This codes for CASRGLGTRANYGYTF.

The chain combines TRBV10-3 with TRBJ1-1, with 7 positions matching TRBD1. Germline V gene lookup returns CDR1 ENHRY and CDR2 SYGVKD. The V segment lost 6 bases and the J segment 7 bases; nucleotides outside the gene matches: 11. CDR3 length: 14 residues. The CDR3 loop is CAIRTSGGLNEAFF. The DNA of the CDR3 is TGTGCCATCAGAACCTCAGGGGGACTAAATGAAGCTTTCTTT.

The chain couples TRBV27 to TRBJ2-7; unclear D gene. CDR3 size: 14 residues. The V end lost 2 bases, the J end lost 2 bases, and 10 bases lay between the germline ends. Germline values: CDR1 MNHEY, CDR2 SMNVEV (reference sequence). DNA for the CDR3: TGTGCCAGCAGTTTAAGTAGCTACCCCTACGAGCAGTACTTC. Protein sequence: CASSLSSYPYEQYF.

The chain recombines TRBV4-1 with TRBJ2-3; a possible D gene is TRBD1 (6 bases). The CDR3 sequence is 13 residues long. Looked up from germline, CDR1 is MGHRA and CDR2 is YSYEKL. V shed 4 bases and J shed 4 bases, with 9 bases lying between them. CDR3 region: CASSPKGADTQYF. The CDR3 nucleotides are TGCGCCAGCAGCCCGAAGGGGGCAGATACGCAGTATTTT.

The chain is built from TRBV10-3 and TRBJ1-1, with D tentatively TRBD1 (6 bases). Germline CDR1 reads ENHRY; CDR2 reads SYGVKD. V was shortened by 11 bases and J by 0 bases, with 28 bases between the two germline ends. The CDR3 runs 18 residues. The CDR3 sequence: CAVTRAAEGGSMNTEAFF. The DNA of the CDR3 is TGTGCCGTAACTCGAGCCGCCGAGGGGGGAAGTATGAACACTGAAGCTTTCTTT.

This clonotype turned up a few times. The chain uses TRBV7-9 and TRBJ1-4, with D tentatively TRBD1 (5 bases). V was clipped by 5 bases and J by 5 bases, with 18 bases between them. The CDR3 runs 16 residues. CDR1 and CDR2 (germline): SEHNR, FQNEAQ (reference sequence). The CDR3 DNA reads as TGTGCCAGCAGCCATCCCGGTGGGGGGTTAAATGAAAAACTGTTTTTT. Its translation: CASSHPGGGLNEKLFF.

As DNA, the CDR3 is TGCAGTGCTAGAGGACAGGGGGCTGGCTACACCTTC. Its protein is CSARGQGAGYTF. The V call is TRBV20-1, the J call TRBJ1-2, with 10 bases lining up with TRBD1. This CDR3 is 12 amino acids long. Trimming at V came to 1 base and at J to 7 bases, leaving 0 bases not matched to a gene. Germline values: CDR1 DFQATT, CDR2 SNEGSKA (reference sequence).

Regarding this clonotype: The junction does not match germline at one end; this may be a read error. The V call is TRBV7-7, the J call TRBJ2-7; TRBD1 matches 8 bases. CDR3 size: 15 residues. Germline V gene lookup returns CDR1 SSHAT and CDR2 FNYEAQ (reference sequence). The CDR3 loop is CASSLGQGEEYEQYF. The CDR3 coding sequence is TGTGCTAGCAGCCTAGGACAGGGAGAGGAATACGAGCAGTACTTC.

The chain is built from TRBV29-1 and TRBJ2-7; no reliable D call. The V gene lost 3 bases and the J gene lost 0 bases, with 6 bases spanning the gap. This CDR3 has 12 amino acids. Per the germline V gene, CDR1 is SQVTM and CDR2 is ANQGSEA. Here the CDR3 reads CSVDLGSYEQYF. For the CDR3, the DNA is TGCAGCGTTGATTTGGGCTCCTACGAGCAGTACTTC.

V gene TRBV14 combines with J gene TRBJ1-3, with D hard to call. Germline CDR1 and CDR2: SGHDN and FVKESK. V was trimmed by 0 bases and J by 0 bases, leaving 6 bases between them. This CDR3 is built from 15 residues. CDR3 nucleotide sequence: TGTGCCAGCAGCCAAGATTGGGGCTCTGGAAACACCATATATTTT. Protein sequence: CASSQDWGSGNTIYF.

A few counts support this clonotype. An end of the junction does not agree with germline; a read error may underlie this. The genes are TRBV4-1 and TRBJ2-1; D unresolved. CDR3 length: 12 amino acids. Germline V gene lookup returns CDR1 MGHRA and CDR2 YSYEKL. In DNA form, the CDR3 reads TGTGCCAGCAGCCAGTACCCAAATGAGCAGTTCTTC. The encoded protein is CASSQYPNEQFF.

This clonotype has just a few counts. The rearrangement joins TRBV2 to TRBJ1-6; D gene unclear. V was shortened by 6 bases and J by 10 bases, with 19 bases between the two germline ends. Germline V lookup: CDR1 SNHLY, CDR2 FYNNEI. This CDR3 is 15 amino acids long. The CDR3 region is CASREVLPRHSPLHF. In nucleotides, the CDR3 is TGTGCCAGCAGGGAGGTGCTACCCCGCCACTCACCCCTCCACTTT.

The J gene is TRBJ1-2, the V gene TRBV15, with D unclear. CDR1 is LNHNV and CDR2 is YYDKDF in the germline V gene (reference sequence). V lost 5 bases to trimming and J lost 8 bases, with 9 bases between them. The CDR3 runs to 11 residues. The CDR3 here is CATSEMGGYTF. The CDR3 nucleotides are TGTGCCACCAGCGAAATGGGGGGCTACACCTTC.

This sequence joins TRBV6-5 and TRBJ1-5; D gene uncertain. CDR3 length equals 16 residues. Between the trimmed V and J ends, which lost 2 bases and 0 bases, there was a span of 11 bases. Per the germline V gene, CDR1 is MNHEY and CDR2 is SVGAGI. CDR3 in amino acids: CASSYGGSDSNQPQHF. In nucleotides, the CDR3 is TGTGCCAGCAGTTACGGAGGGTCAGATAGCAATCAGCCCCAGCATTTT.

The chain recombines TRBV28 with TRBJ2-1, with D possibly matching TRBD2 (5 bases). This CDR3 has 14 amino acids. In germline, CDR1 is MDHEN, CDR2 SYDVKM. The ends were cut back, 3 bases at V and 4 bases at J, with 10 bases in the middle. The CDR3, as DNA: TGTGCCAGCAGTTTTCCCGGGATTTACAATGAGCAGTTCTTC. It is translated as CASSFPGIYNEQFF.

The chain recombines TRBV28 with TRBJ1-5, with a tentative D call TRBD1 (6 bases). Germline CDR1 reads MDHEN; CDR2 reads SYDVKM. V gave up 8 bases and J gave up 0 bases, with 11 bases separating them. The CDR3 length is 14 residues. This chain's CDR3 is CASWGGLSNQPQHF. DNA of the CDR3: TGTGCCAGCTGGGGGGGGCTTAGCAATCAGCCCCAGCATTTT.

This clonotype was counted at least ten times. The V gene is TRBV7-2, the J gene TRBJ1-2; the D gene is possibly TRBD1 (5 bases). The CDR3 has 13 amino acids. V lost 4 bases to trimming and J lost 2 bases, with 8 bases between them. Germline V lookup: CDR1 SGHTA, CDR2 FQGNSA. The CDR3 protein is CASSWGGNYGYTF. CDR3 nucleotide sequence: TGTGCCAGCAGCTGGGGCGGAAACTATGGCTACACCTTC.

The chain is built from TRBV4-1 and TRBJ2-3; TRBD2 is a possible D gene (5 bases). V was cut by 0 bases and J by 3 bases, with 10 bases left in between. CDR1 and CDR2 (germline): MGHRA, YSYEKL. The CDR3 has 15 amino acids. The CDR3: CASSQDPGRTDTQYF. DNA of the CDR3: TGCGCCAGCAGCCAAGATCCGGGGAGAACAGATACGCAGTATTTT.

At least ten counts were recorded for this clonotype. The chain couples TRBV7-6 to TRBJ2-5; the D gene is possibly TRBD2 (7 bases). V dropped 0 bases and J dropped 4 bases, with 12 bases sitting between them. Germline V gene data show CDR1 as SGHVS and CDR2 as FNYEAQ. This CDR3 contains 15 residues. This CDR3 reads CASSLAGGAAETQYF. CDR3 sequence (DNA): TGTGCCAGCAGCTTAGCGGGGGGGGCCGCAGAGACCCAGTACTTC. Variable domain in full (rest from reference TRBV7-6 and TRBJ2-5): GAGVSQSPRYKVTKRGQDVALRCDPISGHVSLYWYRQALGQGPEFLTYFNYEAQQDKSGLPNDRFSAERPEGSISTLTIQRTEQRDSAMYRCASSLAGGAAETQYFGPGTRLLVL.

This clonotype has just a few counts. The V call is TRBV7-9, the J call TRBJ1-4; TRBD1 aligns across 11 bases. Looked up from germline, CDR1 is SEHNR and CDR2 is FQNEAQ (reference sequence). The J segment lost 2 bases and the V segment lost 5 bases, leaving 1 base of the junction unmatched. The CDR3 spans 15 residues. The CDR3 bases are TGTGCCAGCAGCGGGACAGGGGGGACTAATGAAAAACTGTTTTTT. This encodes CASSGTGGTNEKLFF.